This TCR beta chain is drawn from a study of cytomegalovirus exposure and HLA in healthy donors. The study, taken as a whole, reports: In the analysis, some V segments, TRBV6-2 and TRBV6-3 included, were excluded as indistinguishable.

Primers: 60 Vbeta forward and 13 Jbeta reverse. Here immunoSEQ multiplex PCR was the method, and the copy in TCRdb shows in-frame clones only, minus some. The table includes about 190,000 clones, 65% to 80% detected once. Germline V gives CDR1 SGHRS, CDR2 YFSETQ. The V and J ends lost 4 bases and 3 bases respectively, with 20 bases between them. The CDR3 contains 16 residues. Regarding this clone: Its target is not known.

The genes are TRBV5-1 and TRBJ2-7; possibly TRBD2 for D (6 bases). Sequences were obtained from PBMCs. This clonotype was sampled from a man aged 30 to 45 in good health and CMV-seropositive. For the CDR3, the DNA is TGCGCCAGCAGCCCCTTCGGGGGTATCGAGGGCTACGAGCAGTACTTC. This codes for CASSPFGGIEGYEQYF. Combining the CDR3 with reference TRBV5-1 and TRBJ2-7 gives the whole variable domain KAGVTQTPRYLIKTRGQQVTLSCSPISGHRSVSWYQQTPGQGLQFLFEYFSETQRNKGNFPGRFSGRQFSNSRSEMNVSTLELGDSALYLCASSPFGGIEGYEQYFGPGTRLTVT.